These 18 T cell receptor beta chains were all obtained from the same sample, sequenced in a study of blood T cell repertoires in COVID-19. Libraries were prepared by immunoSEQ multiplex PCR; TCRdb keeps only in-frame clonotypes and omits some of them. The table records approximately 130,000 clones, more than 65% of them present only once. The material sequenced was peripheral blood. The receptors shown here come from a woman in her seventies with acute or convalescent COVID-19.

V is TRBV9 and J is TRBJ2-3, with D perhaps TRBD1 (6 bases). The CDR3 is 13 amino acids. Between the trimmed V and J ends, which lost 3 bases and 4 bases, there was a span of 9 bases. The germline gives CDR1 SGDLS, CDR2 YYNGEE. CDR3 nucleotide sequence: TGTGCCAGCAGCGCCAGGGGCCCAGATACGCAGTATTTT. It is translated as CASSARGPDTQYF.

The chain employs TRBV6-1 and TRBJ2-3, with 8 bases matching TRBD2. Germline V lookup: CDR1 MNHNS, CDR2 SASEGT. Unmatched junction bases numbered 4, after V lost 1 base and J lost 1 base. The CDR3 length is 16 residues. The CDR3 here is CASSEVEAGGTDTQYF. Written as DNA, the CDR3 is TGTGCCAGCAGTGAAGTCGAAGCGGGAGGCACAGATACGCAGTATTTT.

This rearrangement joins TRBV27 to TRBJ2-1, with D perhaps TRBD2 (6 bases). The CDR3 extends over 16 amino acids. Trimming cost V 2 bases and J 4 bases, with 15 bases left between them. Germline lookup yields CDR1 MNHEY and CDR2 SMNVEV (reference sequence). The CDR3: CASSLNAGLSYNEQFF. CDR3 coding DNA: TGTGCCAGCAGTTTAAACGCGGGACTCTCTTACAATGAGCAGTTCTTC.

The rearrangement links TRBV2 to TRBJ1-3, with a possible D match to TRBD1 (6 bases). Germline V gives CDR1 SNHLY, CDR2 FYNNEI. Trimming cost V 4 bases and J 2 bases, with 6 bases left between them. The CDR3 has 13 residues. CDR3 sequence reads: CASSGTAGNTIYF. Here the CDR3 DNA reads TGTGCCAGCAGTGGGACAGCTGGAAACACCATATATTTT.

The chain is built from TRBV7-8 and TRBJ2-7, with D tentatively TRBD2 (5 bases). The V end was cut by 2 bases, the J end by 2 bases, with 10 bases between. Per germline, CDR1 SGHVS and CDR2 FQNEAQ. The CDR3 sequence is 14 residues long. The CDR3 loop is CASSLMGRTYEQYF. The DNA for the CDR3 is TGTGCCAGCAGCTTAATGGGGAGAACCTACGAGCAGTACTTC. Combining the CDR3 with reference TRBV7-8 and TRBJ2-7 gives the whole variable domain GAGVSQSPRYKVAKRGQDVALRCDPISGHVSLFWYQQALGQGPEFLTYFQNEAQLDKSGLPSDRFFAERPEGSVSTLKIQRTQQEDSAVYLCASSLMGRTYEQYFGPGTRLTVT.

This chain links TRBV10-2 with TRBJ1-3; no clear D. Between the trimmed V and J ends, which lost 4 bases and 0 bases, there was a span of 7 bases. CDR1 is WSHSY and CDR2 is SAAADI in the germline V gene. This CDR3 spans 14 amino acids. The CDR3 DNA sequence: TGCGCCAGCAGTGCTGGCGGCTCTGGAAACACCATATATTTT. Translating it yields CASSAGGSGNTIYF.

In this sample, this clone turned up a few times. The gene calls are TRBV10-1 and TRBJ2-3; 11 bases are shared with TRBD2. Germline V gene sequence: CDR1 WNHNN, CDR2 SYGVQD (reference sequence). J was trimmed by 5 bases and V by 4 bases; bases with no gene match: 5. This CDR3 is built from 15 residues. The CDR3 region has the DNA TGCGCCAGCAGTGGTCTAGCGGGAGGTGTAGATACGCAGTATTTT. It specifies CASSGLAGGVDTQYF.

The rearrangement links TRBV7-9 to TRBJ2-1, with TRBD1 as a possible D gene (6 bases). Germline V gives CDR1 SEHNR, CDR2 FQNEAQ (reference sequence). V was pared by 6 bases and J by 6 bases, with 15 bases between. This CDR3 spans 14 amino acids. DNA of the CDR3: TGTGCCAGCAGAGTCCTAACACAGGGCAATGAGCAGTTCTTC. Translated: CASRVLTQGNEQFF.

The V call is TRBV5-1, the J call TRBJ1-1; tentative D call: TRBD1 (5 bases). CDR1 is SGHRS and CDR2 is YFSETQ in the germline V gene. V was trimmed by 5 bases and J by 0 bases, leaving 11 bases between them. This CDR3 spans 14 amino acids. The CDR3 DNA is TGCGCCAGCAGTCAGGGAACCATGAACACTGAAGCTTTCTTT. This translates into CASSQGTMNTEAFF.

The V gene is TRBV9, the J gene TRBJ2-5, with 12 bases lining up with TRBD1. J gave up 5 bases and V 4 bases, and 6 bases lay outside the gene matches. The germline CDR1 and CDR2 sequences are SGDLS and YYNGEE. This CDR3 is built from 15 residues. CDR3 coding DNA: TGTGCCAGCAGCCCAAGGGACAGGGGGCCGGAGACCCAGTACTTC. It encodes CASSPRDRGPETQYF.

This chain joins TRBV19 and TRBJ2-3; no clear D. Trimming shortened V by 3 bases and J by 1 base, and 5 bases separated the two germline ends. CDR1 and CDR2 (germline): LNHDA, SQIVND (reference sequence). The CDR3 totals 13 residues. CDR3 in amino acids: CASSISGTDTQYF. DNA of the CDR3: TGTGCCAGTAGTATCTCCGGCACAGATACGCAGTATTTT.

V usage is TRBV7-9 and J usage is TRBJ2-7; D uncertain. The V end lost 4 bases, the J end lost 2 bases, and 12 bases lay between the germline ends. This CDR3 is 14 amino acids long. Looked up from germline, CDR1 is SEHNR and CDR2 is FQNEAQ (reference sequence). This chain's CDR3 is CASSYPEQPYEQYF. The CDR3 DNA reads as TGTGCCAGCAGCTACCCAGAACAGCCCTACGAGCAGTACTTC.

In nucleotides, the CDR3 is TGTGCCAGCAGCTTAGGCCTCGGGGGGGGGCGCGAGACCCAGTACTTC. This sequence encodes CASSLGLGGGRETQYF. The rearrangement links TRBV7-6 to TRBJ2-5; 8 positions agree with TRBD2. Per the germline V gene, CDR1 is SGHVS and CDR2 is FNYEAQ. Trimming cost V 1 base and J 5 bases; bases outside gene matches: 9. The CDR3 runs to 16 residues.

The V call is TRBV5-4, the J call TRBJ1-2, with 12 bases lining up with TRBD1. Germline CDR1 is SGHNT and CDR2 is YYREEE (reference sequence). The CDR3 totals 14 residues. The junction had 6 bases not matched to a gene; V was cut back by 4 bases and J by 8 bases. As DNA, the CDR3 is TGTGCCAGCAGCCGGGACAGGGGGCGAGGGGGCTACACCTTC. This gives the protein CASSRDRGRGGYTF.

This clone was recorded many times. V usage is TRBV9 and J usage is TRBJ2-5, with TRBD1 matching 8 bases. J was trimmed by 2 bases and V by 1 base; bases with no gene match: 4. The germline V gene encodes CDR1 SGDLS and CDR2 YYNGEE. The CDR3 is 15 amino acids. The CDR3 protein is CASSVWTGWQETQYF. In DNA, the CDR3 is TGTGCCAGCAGCGTATGGACAGGGTGGCAAGAGACCCAGTACTTC.

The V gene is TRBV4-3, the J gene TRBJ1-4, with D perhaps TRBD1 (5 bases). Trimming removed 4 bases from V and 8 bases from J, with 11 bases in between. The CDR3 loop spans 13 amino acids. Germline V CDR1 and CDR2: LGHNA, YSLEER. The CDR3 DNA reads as TGCGCCAGCAGCCCACGGGAGGGGGAAAAACTGTTTTTT. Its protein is CASSPREGEKLFF.

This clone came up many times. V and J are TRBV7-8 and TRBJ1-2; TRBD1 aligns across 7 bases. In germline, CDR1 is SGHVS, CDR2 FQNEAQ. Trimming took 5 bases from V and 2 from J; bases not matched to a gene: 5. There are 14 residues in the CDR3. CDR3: CASSALTGNYGYTF. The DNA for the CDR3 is TGTGCCAGCAGCGCTCTGACAGGGAACTATGGCTACACCTTC.

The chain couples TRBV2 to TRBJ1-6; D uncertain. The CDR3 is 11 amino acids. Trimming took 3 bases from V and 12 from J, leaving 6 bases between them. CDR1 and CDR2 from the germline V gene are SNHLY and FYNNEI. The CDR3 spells CASSDRGPLHF. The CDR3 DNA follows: TGTGCCAGCAGTGACCGGGGACCCCTCCACTTT.